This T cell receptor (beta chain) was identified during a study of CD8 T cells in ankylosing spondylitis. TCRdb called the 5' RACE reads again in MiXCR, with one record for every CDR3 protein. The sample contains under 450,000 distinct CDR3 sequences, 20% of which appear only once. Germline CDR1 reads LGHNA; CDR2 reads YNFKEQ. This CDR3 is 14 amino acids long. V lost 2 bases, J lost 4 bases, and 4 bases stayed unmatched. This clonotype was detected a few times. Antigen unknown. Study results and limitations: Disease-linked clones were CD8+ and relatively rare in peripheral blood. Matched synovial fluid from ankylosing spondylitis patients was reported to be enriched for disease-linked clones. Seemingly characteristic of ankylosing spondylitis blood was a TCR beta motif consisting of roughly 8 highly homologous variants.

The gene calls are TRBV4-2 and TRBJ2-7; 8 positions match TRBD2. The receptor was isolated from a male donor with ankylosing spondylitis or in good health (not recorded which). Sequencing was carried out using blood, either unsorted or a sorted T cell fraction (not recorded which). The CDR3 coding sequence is TGTGCCAGCAGCCAACAACTAGCGGAATACGAGCAGTACTTC. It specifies CASSQQLAEYEQYF.